This T cell receptor beta chain was recovered during a study of identical twins. Regarding the study as a whole: Sequences that were beta out-of-frame showed weaker excess twin sharing.

About this clonotype: No antigen is known for it.

The CDR3 is 15 amino acids. The germline gives CDR1 DFQATT, CDR2 SNEGSKA (reference sequence). V dropped 3 bases and J dropped 1 base, with 15 bases sitting between them. Each CDR3 protein is one row after TCRdb ran MiXCR on the 5' RACE reads. The sample lists 420,000 or so distinct CDR3 sequences, about 18% occurring once. Everyone who donated was a healthy Caucasian. J is TRBJ2-5 and V is TRBV20-1; D is undetermined. The sequence came from a middle-aged man in good health. What was sequenced was naive T cells sorted from blood. DNA for the CDR3: TGCAGTGCTAGTAGGATGCCGCGCTCCCAAGAGACCCAGTACTTC. It encodes CSASRMPRSQETQYF.